This T cell receptor (beta chain) was identified in a study of T cell responses to AZD1222 COVID-19 vaccine. This CDR3 comprises 12 residues. Trimming cost V 8 bases and J 4 bases, with 9 bases left between them. From germline, CDR1 is WNHNN and CDR2 SYGVQD (reference sequence). Second doses were pooled across both intervals (about 4 or about 12 weeks). As for this clone: Antigen: not known.

Only in-frame clones appear in the TCRdb table, and some are missing; sequencing was by immunoSEQ multiplex PCR. The data show 86,000 or so clones, with roughly 90% seen just once and less than 8.5% held by the top ten. Study-wide points: Reports indicate that nearly half of spike-specific TCRs are directed at unmutated variant regions. After two AZD1222 doses, spike-specific TCR breadth and depth rose versus day 0.

Here the sequenced sample was peripheral blood, taken 28 days after the second AZD1222 dose. This TCR was sampled from an adult who received the AZD1222 COVID-19 vaccine. The chain uses TRBV10-1 and TRBJ2-1, with D unclear. CDR3 sequence: CASGRNYNEQFF. The CDR3 DNA is TGCGCCAGCGGTAGAAATTACAATGAGCAGTTCTTC.